This T cell receptor beta chain was captured by sequencing in a study of identical twins. This clonotype was picked up a small number of times. From germline, CDR1 is SGHVS and CDR2 FQNEAQ. V was clipped by 5 bases and J by 4 bases, with 19 bases between them. This CDR3 has 16 amino acids. Template switching introduced a universal primer site, and the cDNA bore unique molecular identifiers. One entry per CDR3 protein results from TCRdb running MiXCR on the 5' RACE reads. The repertoire consists of about 470,000 distinct CDR3 sequences, with 24% occurring once and the leading ten covering about 2.7%. The data were also submitted as part of a second study, on T cells expressing NK-cell markers. In that study: The study did not resolve the HCMV specificity of expanded NKG2C+ T cell clones.

The sample consisted of CD4+ T cells sorted from blood. The chain combines TRBV7-8 with TRBJ2-3, with TRBD2 as a possible D gene (6 bases). This clonotype originated in a woman aged 18-29 years in good health. The DNA for the CDR3 is TGTGCCAGCAGCCCTCTGACTAGGAGGGTCCCAGATACGCAGTATTTT. Translation gives CASSPLTRRVPDTQYF.